The 14 T cell receptor beta chains reported below all come from one sample, sequenced in a study of CD4 and CD8 cells across lung adenocarcinoma regions. MiXCR was run by TCRdb on the PCR reads, yielding one entry per CDR3 protein. The sample has approximately 11,000 distinct CDR3 sequences; 53% are singletons. What was sequenced was CD8+ T cells from the center of a lung tumor. These receptors were obtained from a female donor with lung adenocarcinoma. The CD4 and CD8 labels of this study may be unreliable.

This clonotype came up many times. The DNA of the CDR3 is TGTGCCAGCAGCTTATTACACAGCACTGAAGCTTTCTTT. Protein: CASSLLHSTEAFF. The rearrangement uses TRBV7-2 and TRBJ1-1; no firm D call. Trimming cost V 2 bases and J 4 bases, with 8 bases left between them. Germline values: CDR1 SGHTA, CDR2 FQGNSA. CDR3 size: 13 residues.

This chain connects TRBV12-3 or TRBV12-4 to TRBJ2-2, with TRBD1 as a possible D gene (6 bases). The CDR3 has 17 residues. Trimming removed 2 bases at V and 16 bases at J, with 29 bases between. The CDR3 sequence is CASSLWTAGTNTGTQFF. The CDR3, as DNA: TGTGCCAGCAGTTTATGGACAGCCGGGACGAACACCGGGACGCAGTTTTTT.

V usage is TRBV27 and J usage is TRBJ2-2; 8 nucleotides line up with TRBD1. This CDR3 spans 15 amino acids. V gave up 6 bases and J gave up 1 base; unmatched junction bases: 4. Germline V gene sequence: CDR1 MNHEY, CDR2 SMNVEV (reference sequence). In DNA form, the CDR3 reads TGTGCCAGCAGCCCAGGGACAGGGAACACCGGGGAGCTGTTTTTT. Translating it yields CASSPGTGNTGELFF.

V gene TRBV6-5 combines with J gene TRBJ2-1, with 9 bases that match TRBD2. Germline CDR1 is MNHEY and CDR2 is SVGAGI. This CDR3 region has 14 residues. J gave up 2 bases and V 4 bases, and 0 bases lay outside the gene matches. Here the CDR3 DNA reads TGTGCCAGCAGTTTAGCGGGGGCCTACAATGAGCAGTTCTTC. Protein sequence: CASSLAGAYNEQFF.

By share of the sample, this clonotype is medium-sized (0.01 to 0.1%). This chain connects TRBV6-1 to TRBJ2-2; D remains ambiguous. CDR3 length equals 14 residues. The V end lost 7 bases, the J end lost 3 bases, and 12 bases lay between the germline ends. Germline V gene sequence: CDR1 MNHNS, CDR2 SASEGT. This chain's CDR3 is CASIRVRDTGELFF. The CDR3 coding sequence is TGTGCCAGCATAAGGGTGAGAGACACCGGGGAGCTGTTTTTT.

This clonotype counts as medium-sized. V and J are TRBV7-2 and TRBJ2-3; no reliable D call. Trimming took off 5 bases at V and 1 base at J, with 10 bases between the two ends. The germline V gene encodes CDR1 SGHTA and CDR2 FQGNSA. The CDR3 covers 14 residues. The CDR3 reads CASSPTTGTDTQYF. The CDR3 region has the DNA TGTGCCAGCAGCCCGACAACTGGCACAGATACGCAGTATTTT. Complete variable domain (other parts from reference TRBV7-2 and TRBJ2-3): GAGVSQSPSNKVTEKGKDVELRCDPISGHTALYWYRQSLGQGLEFLIYFQGNSAPDKSGLPSDRFSAERTGGSVSTLTIQRTQQEDSAVYLCASSPTTGTDTQYFGPGTRLTVL.

This clonotype was detected only once. The rearrangement joins TRBV6-1 to TRBJ1-1; D unclear. Trimming shortened V by 6 bases and J by 0 bases, and 8 bases separated the two germline ends. This CDR3 is built from 13 residues. The germline gives CDR1 MNHNS, CDR2 SASEGT. The CDR3 sequence: CASRAIVNTEAFF. The CDR3 nucleotides read TGTGCCAGCAGGGCAATAGTGAACACTGAAGCTTTCTTT.

The rearrangement uses TRBV4-1 and TRBJ2-1; TRBD2 aligns across 10 bases. J lost 10 bases, V lost 4 bases, and 13 bases had no gene match. The germline V gene has CDR1 MGHRA and CDR2 YSYEKL. This CDR3 has 16 amino acids. CDR3 DNA sequence: TGCGCCAGCAGCCCAAGCGGTCTAGCGGGAGCTTACGAGCAGTTCTTC. The encoded protein is CASSPSGLAGAYEQFF.

This clonotype was found many times. A much bigger clone sits one base away, suggesting this may be a read error. V and J are TRBV6-5 and TRBJ2-1; 8 bases fit TRBD1. The CDR3 covers 14 residues. From germline, CDR1 is MNHEY and CDR2 SVGAGI. The V segment lost 4 bases and the J segment 10 bases; nucleotides outside the gene matches: 9. The CDR3 coding sequence is TGTGCCAGCAGTTCTTGGACAGGGAACTACGAGCAGTTCTTC. It is translated as CASSSWTGNYEQFF.

The chain carries TRBV6-1 and TRBJ1-1; D is unclear. The CDR3 totals 14 residues. With 6 bases removed from V and 4 bases from J, the gap between germline ends came to 15 bases. From germline, CDR1 is MNHNS and CDR2 SASEGT. CDR3 sequence reads: CASSLAEVVTEAFF. In DNA, the CDR3 is TGTGCCAGCAGCCTGGCGGAGGTCGTCACTGAAGCTTTCTTT.

The chain joins TRBV10-1 to TRBJ1-1; no reliable D call. Germline V gene lookup returns CDR1 WNHNN and CDR2 SYGVQD (reference sequence). This CDR3 has 12 amino acids. V lost 6 bases and J lost 6, with 11 bases in between. CDR3 DNA sequence: TGCGCCAGCAGCGGGCGGGCGGCTGAAGCTTTCTTT. Its protein product is CASSGRAAEAFF.

The chain couples TRBV6-5 to TRBJ2-5, with TRBD2 identical over 10 bases. Matching the DNA end better, TRBJ2-7 makes the J call doubtful. The CDR3 consists of 15 residues. From germline, CDR1 is MNHEY and CDR2 SVGAGI. Here the CDR3 DNA reads TGTGCCAGCAGTCACCAGACTAGCGGGTACTACGAGCAGTACTTC. Amino acids: CASSHQTSGYYEQYF.

The V gene is TRBV27, the J gene TRBJ2-5; 7 positions match TRBD2. Gene TRBJ2-7 matches the end of the DNA better, so the J call may be wrong. This CDR3 contains 13 residues. CDR1 and CDR2 from the germline V gene are MNHEY and SMNVEV (reference sequence). The CDR3 bases are TGTGCCAGCACTCAGCGGGGAGGCTACGAGCAGTACTTC. Residues: CASTQRGGYEQYF.

The chain combines TRBV6-5 with TRBJ2-1, with 8 bases matching TRBD2. The V gene end was trimmed by 0 bases and the J gene end by 4 bases; junction bases not matched to a gene: 2. The CDR3 is 15 residues long. The germline gives CDR1 MNHEY, CDR2 SVGAGI. DNA of the CDR3: TGTGCCAGCAGTTACTCACTAGCGGAGTACAATGAGCAGTTCTTC. This translates into CASSYSLAEYNEQFF.